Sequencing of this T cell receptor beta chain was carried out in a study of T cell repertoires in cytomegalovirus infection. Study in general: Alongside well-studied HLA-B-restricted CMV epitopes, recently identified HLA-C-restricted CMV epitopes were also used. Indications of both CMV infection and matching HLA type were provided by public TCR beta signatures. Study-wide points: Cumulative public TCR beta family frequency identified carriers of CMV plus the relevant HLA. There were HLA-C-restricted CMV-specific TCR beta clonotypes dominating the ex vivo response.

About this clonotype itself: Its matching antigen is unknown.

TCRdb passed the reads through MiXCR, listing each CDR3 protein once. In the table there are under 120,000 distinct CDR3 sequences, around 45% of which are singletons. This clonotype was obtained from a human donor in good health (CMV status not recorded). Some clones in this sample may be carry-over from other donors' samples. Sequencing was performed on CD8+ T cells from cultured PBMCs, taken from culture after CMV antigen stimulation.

The chain's CDR3 is CASSYSRHFQETQYF. CDR3 coding DNA: TGTGCCAGCAGTTACTCGCGGCATTTCCAAGAGACCCAGTACTTC. The chain employs TRBV6-6 and TRBJ2-5; D is unresolved. Germline loops: CDR1 MNHNY, CDR2 SVGAGI (reference sequence). The CDR3 length is 15 residues. Trimming removed 0 bases at V and 1 base at J, with 9 bases between.